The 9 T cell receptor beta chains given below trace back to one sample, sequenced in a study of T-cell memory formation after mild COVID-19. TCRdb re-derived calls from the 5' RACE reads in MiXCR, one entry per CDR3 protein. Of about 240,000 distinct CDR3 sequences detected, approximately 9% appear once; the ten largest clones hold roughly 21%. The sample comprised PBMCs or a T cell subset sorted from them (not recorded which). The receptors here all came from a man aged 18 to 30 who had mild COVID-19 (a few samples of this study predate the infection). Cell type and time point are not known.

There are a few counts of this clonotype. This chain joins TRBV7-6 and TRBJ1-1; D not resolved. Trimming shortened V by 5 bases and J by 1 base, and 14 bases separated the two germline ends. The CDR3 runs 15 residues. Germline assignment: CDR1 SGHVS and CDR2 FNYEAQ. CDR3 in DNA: TGTGCCAGCAGCCAAATGAGAGGGAAGAACACTGAAGCTTTCTTT. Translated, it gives CASSQMRGKNTEAFF.

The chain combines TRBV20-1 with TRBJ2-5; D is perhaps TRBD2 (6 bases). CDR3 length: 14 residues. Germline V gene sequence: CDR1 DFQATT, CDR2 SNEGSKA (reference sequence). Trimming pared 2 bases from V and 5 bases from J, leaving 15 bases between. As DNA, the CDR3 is TGCAGTGCTAGAAGGGACTTCGCCCCGGAGACCCAGTACTTC. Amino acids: CSARRDFAPETQYF.

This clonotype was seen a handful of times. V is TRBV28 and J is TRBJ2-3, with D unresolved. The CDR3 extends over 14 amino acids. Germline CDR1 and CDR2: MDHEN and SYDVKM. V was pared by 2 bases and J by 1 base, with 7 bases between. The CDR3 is CASSLRVGTDTQYF. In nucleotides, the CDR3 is TGTGCCAGCAGTTTAAGGGTGGGCACAGATACGCAGTATTTT.

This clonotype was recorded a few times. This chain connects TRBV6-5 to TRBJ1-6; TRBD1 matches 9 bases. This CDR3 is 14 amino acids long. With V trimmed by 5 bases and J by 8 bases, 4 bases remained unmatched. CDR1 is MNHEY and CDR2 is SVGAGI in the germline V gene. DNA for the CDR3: TGTGCCAGCAGTCCCGGGACAGGGTATTCACCCCTCCACTTT. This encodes CASSPGTGYSPLHF.

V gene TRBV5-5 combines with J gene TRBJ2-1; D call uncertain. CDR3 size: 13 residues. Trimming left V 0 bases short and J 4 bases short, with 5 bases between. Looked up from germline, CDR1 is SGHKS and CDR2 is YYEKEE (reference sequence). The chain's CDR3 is CASSLDVYNEQFF. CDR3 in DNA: TGTGCCAGCAGCTTGGACGTATACAATGAGCAGTTCTTC.

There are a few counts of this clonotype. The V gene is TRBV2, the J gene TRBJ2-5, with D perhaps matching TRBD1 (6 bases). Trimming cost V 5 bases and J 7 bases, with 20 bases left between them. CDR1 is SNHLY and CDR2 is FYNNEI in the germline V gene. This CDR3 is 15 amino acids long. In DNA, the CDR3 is TGTGCCAGCAGTCGAGACAGGACCGTGATGCGGACCCAGTACTTC. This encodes CASSRDRTVMRTQYF. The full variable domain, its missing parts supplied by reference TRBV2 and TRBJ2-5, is EPEVTQTPSHQVTQMGQEVILRCVPISNHLYFYWYRQILGQKVEFLVSFYNNEISEKSEIFDDQFSVERPDGSNFTLKIRSTKLEDSAMYFCASSRDRTVMRTQYFGPGTRLLVL.

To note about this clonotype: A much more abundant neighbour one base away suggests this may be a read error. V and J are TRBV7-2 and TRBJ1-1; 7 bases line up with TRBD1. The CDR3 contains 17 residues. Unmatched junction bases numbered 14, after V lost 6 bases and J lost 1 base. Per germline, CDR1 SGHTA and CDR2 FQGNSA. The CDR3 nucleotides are TGTGCCAGCAGATTTACTACAGGGACAGTCCGGAACACTGAAGCTTTCTTT. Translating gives CASRFTTGTVRNTEAFF.

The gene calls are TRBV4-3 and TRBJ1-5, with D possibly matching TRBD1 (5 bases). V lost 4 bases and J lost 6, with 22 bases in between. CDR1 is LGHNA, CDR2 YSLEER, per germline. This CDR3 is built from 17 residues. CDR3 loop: CASSLSRGAGPSQPQHF. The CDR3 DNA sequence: TGCGCCAGCAGCCTTTCAAGGGGCGCCGGCCCTTCTCAGCCCCAGCATTTT.

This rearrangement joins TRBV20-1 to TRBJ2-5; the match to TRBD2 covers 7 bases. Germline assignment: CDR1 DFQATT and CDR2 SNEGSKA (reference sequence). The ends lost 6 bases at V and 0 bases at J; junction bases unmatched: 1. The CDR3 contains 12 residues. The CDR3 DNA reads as TGCAGTGCCGGGGGGTACCAAGAGACCCAGTACTTC. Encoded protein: CSAGGYQETQYF.